This T cell receptor beta chain was retrieved from a study of hypomethylating agent response in myelodysplastic syndrome. Study-wide context: With a mean age of roughly 72 +/- 6.3 years, patients were most commonly cytogenetically diploid.

Study-level results: More novel clonotypes appeared in responders; more contracted clonotypes appeared in non-responders after treatment.

Assay: immunoSEQ multiplex PCR; the TCRdb copy retains only in-frame clones and omits some. The sample has about 5,900 clones; about 90% are singletons. To note about this clone: Its specificity is unknown.

Trimming shortened V by 5 bases and J by 1 base, and 16 bases separated the two germline ends. The CDR3 spans 16 residues. Germline V gene sequence: CDR1 MNHEY, CDR2 SMNVEV (reference sequence). The rearrangement uses TRBV27 and TRBJ2-3, with D perhaps TRBD2 (6 bases). Sequencing was performed on bone marrow, taken before or after starting hypomethylating agent treatment for myelodysplastic syndrome (not recorded which). The source of this sequence is a human donor with myelodysplastic syndrome. This chain's CDR3 is CASSPWGGDRTDTQYF. DNA of the CDR3: TGTGCCAGCAGTCCGTGGGGCGGGGATCGCACAGATACGCAGTATTTT.